The T cell receptor beta chain under discussion was sequenced for a study of molecular identifiers for immune sequencing clone quantification. Findings and caveats of the study: Among effectors, clones above 20 RNA copies held over 97% of molecules; among naive cells, under 1%.

CDR1 and CDR2 from the germline V gene are LNHDA and SQIVND (reference sequence). V shed 3 bases and J shed 10 bases, with 18 bases lying between them. The length of the CDR3 is 15 residues. Regarding this clonotype: Antigen specificity is unknown. A clone one base away is much larger, so this may be a read error.

Previously described methods and listed TCR primers were used for bulk TCR libraries. TCRdb processed the PCR reads anew with MiXCR; each CDR3 protein has one entry. The sample has some 650,000 distinct CDR3 sequences; just under 20% are singletons. With 10%, 30% or 50% of RNA, about 17,000 to 1,000,000 naive CD8 T cells were sequenced. The sequencing input was naive CD8+ T cells from blood, with Jurkat cell RNA spiked in. This sample's subset: FACS-sorted CD8+CD4-CCR7+CD45RA+ naive T cells. The sequence was obtained from a human donor in good health. Some libraries in this study had Jurkat cell RNA spiked in. This chain links TRBV19 with TRBJ1-4, with a tentative D call TRBD1 (5 bases). This CDR3 is CASSMDIRRGVKLFF. The CDR3 DNA reads as TGTGCCAGTAGTATGGACATCCGTCGAGGTGTAAAACTGTTTTTT.